This is a list of T cell receptor beta chains from one sample in a study of blood T cells in healthy people across ages. TCRdb ran MiXCR on the 5' RACE reads and lists one entry per CDR3 protein. The sample holds about 900,000 distinct CDR3 sequences, around 49% seen once. Sequencing was performed on blood. The receptors originated from a man aged 25 to 40 in good health. Each CDR3 is given with its conserved first and last residue. Fields, in order: clone size, V gene, J gene, D gene, CDR3 protein, CDR3 DNA. The D gene is left open where the match is weak. Rows may omit the clone size; those that give it use once, few, many or a size class.

once	TRBV5-1	TRBJ2-3	TRBD2	CASSWKTSGNTDTQYF	TGCGCCAGCAGCTGGAAAACTAGCGGGAACACAGATACGCAGTATTTT
NA	TRBV15	TRBJ2-1	NA	CATSRPRSHNEQFF	TGTGCCACCAGCAGGCCCAGATCCCACAATGAGCAGTTCTTC
NA	TRBV6-5	TRBJ1-5	NA	CASSYSGVTPQHF	TGTGCCAGCAGTTACTCTGGCGTTACGCCCCAGCATTTT
NA	TRBV2	TRBJ1-2	NA	CASEADPGTEPNYGYTF	TGTGCCAGCGAAGCTGATCCCGGGACTGAGCCTAACTATGGCTACACCTTC
NA	TRBV28	TRBJ2-1	TRBD2	CASSSFGGGSWNEQFF	TGTGCCAGCAGTTCCTTCGGGGGGGGGTCTTGGAATGAGCAGTTCTTC
NA	TRBV12-3/TRBV12-4	TRBJ2-3	NA	CASSLARGGAYTQYF	TGTGCCAGCAGTTTAGCCAGAGGGGGGGCTTATACGCAGTATTTT
NA	TRBV9	TRBJ1-6	NA	CASSAGFGGDHF	TGTGCCAGCAGCGCGGGTTTTGGAGGGGACCACTTT
NA	TRBV20-1	TRBJ1-4	TRBD1	CSARNPGQENEKLFF	TGCAGTGCCAGAAACCCGGGACAGGAGAATGAAAAACTGTTTTTT
NA	TRBV3-1	TRBJ2-2	TRBD2	CASSQGIGGMNTGELFF	TGTGCCAGCAGCCAAGGAATCGGGGGGATGAACACCGGGGAGCTGTTTTTT
NA	TRBV4-3	TRBJ2-5	NA	CASSQDRVGSETQYF	TGCGCCAGCAGCCAAGACAGGGTCGGGAGCGAGACCCAGTACTTC
NA	TRBV30	TRBJ1-5	NA	CAWSLGLQPQHF	TGTGCCTGGAGTCTTGGGTTACAGCCCCAGCATTTT
NA	TRBV20-1	TRBJ2-7	TRBD1	CSAPDRGAYEQYF	TGCAGTGCGCCGGACAGGGGGGCCTACGAGCAGTACTTC
few	TRBV4-3	TRBJ2-2	NA	CASSQGVGLSTGELFF	TGCGCCAGCAGCCAAGGAGTGGGTTTATCCACCGGGGAGCTGTTTTTT
once	TRBV20-1	TRBJ1-2	TRBD1	CSARVTGLNYGYTF	TGCAGTGCTAGAGTGACAGGGCTTAACTATGGCTACACCTTC
NA	TRBV20-1	TRBJ2-1	NA	CSAYPPGNSNNEQFF	TGCAGTGCCTACCCCCCAGGGAACTCAAACAATGAGCAGTTCTTC
few	TRBV4-3	TRBJ2-3	TRBD2	CASSQDNAGGPDTQYF	TGCGCCAGCAGCCAAGATAACGCGGGGGGGCCAGATACGCAGTATTTT
few	TRBV7-2	TRBJ2-5	NA	CASSSISGIGETQYF	TGTGCCAGCAGCTCTATATCGGGGATAGGGGAGACCCAGTACTTC
NA	TRBV7-8	TRBJ2-2	NA	CASSLLEEGELFF	TGTGCCAGCAGCTTATTAGAGGAGGGGGAGCTGTTTTTT
few	TRBV20-1	TRBJ2-7	NA	CSASYGVDEQYF	TGCAGTGCTAGTTACGGGGTCGACGAGCAGTACTTC
NA	TRBV20-1	TRBJ2-7	NA	CSASVVRNEQYF	TGCAGTGCTTCCGTGGTGAGGAACGAGCAGTACTTC
NA	TRBV4-1	TRBJ2-7	TRBD1	CASSQEGQGDEQYF	TGCGCCAGCAGCCAAGAGGGACAGGGAGACGAGCAGTACTTC
NA	TRBV4-1	TRBJ2-7	NA	CASSQERRDYEQYF	TGCGCCAGCAGCCAAGAGAGAAGGGACTACGAGCAGTACTTC
NA	TRBV15	TRBJ2-5	NA	CATSRDQGPETQYF	TGTGCCACCAGCAGAGATCAGGGTCCAGAGACCCAGTACTTC
NA	TRBV12-3/TRBV12-4	TRBJ1-6	NA	CASTRANSPLHF	TGTGCCAGCACCAGGGCTAATTCACCCCTCCACTTT
NA	TRBV29-1	TRBJ2-5	NA	CSVSRGPLQDTQYF	TGCAGCGTCTCCAGGGGACCGCTCCAGGATACCCAGTACTTC
few	TRBV29-1	TRBJ1-2	NA	CSVEKPWGYTF	TGCAGCGTTGAAAAGCCGTGGGGCTACACCTTC
NA	TRBV4-1	TRBJ2-2	TRBD2	CASSQDQLAAFRTGELFF	TGCGCCAGCAGCCAAGACCAACTAGCGGCCTTTAGGACCGGGGAGCTGTTTTTT
few	TRBV21-1	TRBJ1-4	NA	CASSKESNRLFFGTNEKLFF	TGTGCCAGCAGCAAAGAATCGAACAGATTATTCTTCGGGACTAATGAAAAACTGTTTTTT
NA	TRBV7-2	TRBJ1-1	NA	CASSIPGKNTEAFF	TGTGCCAGCAGTATACCCGGGAAAAACACTGAAGCTTTCTTT
few	TRBV6-5	TRBJ2-3	TRBD2	CASSSQLLAAPTDTQYF	TGTGCCAGCAGTTCCCAACTACTAGCGGCCCCGACAGATACGCAGTATTTT